These T cell receptor beta chains were read from a single sample in a study of lymphopenia after photon versus proton radiotherapy. Assay used: immunoSEQ multiplex PCR; TCRdb lists only in-frame clones, some missing. This sample carries 25,000 to 35,000 clones, roughly 88% of them seen once, and the ten largest clones take 5.5% to 7.5%. The material was peripheral blood, obtained from a patient treated with photon-based radiotherapy. Every receptor here comes from a woman aged 45 to 65 with pancreatic cancer. Both conserved end residues are part of each CDR3. Each record gives: J gene, D gene, V gene, clone size, CDR3 DNA, CDR3 protein. A D gene is named only where the DNA matches it firmly. Clone sizes are given selectively: once, few, many, or a class where the clone is expanded.

j_gene: TRBJ2-7
d_gene: NA
v_gene: TRBV5-1
abundance: NA
CDR3nt: TGCGCCAGCTTTGCTAACTCTTACGAGCAGTACTTC
CDR3aa: CASFANSYEQYF

j_gene: TRBJ1-1
d_gene: NA
v_gene: TRBV19
abundance: NA
CDR3nt: TGTGCCTCTCACATGAACACTGAAGCTTTCTTT
CDR3aa: CASHMNTEAFF

j_gene: TRBJ2-1
d_gene: NA
v_gene: TRBV15
abundance: NA
CDR3nt: TGTGCCACCAGCAGAGATGTACGGGCCAGCGGCAATGAGCAGTTCTTC
CDR3aa: CATSRDVRASGNEQFF

j_gene: TRBJ2-7
d_gene: TRBD1
v_gene: TRBV7-2
abundance: NA
CDR3nt: TGTGCCAGCAGCCCCGGGACAGGGGGCGACGAGCAGTACTTC
CDR3aa: CASSPGTGGDEQYF

j_gene: TRBJ1-1
d_gene: TRBD1
v_gene: TRBV28
abundance: NA
CDR3nt: TGTGCCAGCAGTTTACCAGGGGGGAACACTGAAGCTTTCTTT
CDR3aa: CASSLPGGNTEAFF

j_gene: TRBJ2-2
d_gene: TRBD2
v_gene: TRBV10-1
abundance: NA
CDR3nt: TGCGCCAGCAGTGACCCGGGAGGGTCCGGGGAGCTGTTTTTT
CDR3aa: CASSDPGGSGELFF

j_gene: TRBJ2-1
d_gene: TRBD2
v_gene: TRBV7-3
abundance: NA
CDR3nt: TGTGCCAGCAGCTTAACTCCCAAGACTAGCGACTCCTACAATGAGCAGTTCTTC
CDR3aa: CASSLTPKTSDSYNEQFF

j_gene: TRBJ2-1
d_gene: NA
v_gene: TRBV7-8
abundance: NA
CDR3nt: TGTGCCAGCAGCGTCAGGGACAATGAGCAGTTCTTC
CDR3aa: CASSVRDNEQFF

j_gene: TRBJ2-2
d_gene: TRBD2
v_gene: TRBV11-3
abundance: NA
CDR3nt: TGTGCCAGCAGCCTAGCGGAGAACACCGGGGAGCTGTTTTTT
CDR3aa: CASSLAENTGELFF

j_gene: TRBJ2-2
d_gene: NA
v_gene: TRBV7-2
abundance: NA
CDR3nt: TGTGCCAGCAGCTTAATCCGGCCGACGAACACCGGGGAGCTGTTTTTT
CDR3aa: CASSLIRPTNTGELFF

j_gene: TRBJ2-2
d_gene: TRBD2
v_gene: TRBV6-5
abundance: few
CDR3nt: TGTGCCAGCTCCCGAAGCGGGAGGGAGGCCGGGGAGCTGTTTTTT
CDR3aa: CASSRSGREAGELFF

j_gene: TRBJ2-5
d_gene: NA
v_gene: TRBV28
abundance: NA
CDR3nt: TGTGCCAGCAGTTTCTCCCGGGAGACCCAGTACTTC
CDR3aa: CASSFSRETQYF

j_gene: TRBJ2-7
d_gene: NA
v_gene: TRBV30
abundance: NA
CDR3nt: TGTGCCTGGAGACCTCACTCCTACGAGCAGTACTTC
CDR3aa: CAWRPHSYEQYF

j_gene: TRBJ2-7
d_gene: TRBD1
v_gene: TRBV7-6
abundance: few
CDR3nt: TGTGCCAGCAGCTTGGGACAGGAAGGCTACGAGCAGTACTTC
CDR3aa: CASSLGQEGYEQYF

j_gene: TRBJ2-5
d_gene: NA
v_gene: TRBV19
abundance: NA
CDR3nt: TGTGCCAGTAGTATAGGGGGAGACCGGGAGACCCAGTACTTC
CDR3aa: CASSIGGDRETQYF

j_gene: TRBJ1-5
d_gene: NA
v_gene: TRBV11-2
abundance: NA
CDR3nt: TGTGCCAGCAGCCCGTCCGCGGCAGCCCGCAATCAGCCCCAGCATTTT
CDR3aa: CASSPSAAARNQPQHF

j_gene: TRBJ2-1
d_gene: TRBD2
v_gene: TRBV13
abundance: NA
CDR3nt: TGTGCCAGCAGCTTAGGCCCGGGGGGTAGCAATGAGCAGTTCTTC
CDR3aa: CASSLGPGGSNEQFF

j_gene: TRBJ2-7
d_gene: NA
v_gene: TRBV28
abundance: NA
CDR3nt: TGTGCCAGCAGGGACCCCGACATAATCTACGAGCAGTACTTC
CDR3aa: CASRDPDIIYEQYF